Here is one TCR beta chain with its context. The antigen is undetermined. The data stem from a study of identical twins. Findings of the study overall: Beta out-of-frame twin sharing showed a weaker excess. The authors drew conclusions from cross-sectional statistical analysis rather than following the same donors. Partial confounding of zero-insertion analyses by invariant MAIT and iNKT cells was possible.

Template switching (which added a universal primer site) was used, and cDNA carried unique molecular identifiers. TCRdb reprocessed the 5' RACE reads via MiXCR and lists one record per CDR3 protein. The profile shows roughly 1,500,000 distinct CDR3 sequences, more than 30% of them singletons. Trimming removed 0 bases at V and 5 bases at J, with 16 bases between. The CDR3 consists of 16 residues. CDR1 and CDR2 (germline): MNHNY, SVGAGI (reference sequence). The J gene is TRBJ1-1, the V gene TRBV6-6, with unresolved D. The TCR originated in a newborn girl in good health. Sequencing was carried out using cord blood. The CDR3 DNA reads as TGTGCCAGCAGTTACTCCGGCTCCAGCAGACCGACTGAAGCTTTCTTT. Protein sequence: CASSYSGSSRPTEAFF.